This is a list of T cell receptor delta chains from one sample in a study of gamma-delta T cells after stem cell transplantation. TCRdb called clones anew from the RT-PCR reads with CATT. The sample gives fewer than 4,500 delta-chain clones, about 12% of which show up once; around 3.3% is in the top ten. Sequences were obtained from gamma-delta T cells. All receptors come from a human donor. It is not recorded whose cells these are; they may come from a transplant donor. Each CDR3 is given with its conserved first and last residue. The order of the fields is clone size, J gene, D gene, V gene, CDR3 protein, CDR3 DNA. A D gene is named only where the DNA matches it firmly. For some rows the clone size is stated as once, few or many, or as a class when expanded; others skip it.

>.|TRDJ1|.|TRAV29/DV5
CAASRPLVGTDKLTF
TGTGCAGCAAGCCGGCCCCTCGTGGGAACCGATAAACTCACCTTT
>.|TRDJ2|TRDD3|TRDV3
CAFRRWGIRAAQLFF
TGTGCCTTTCGTCGGTGGGGGATACGGGCAGCACAACTCTTCTTT
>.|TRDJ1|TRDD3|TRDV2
CACDTEYWGMADKLIF
TGTGCCTGTGACACCGAGTACTGGGGGATGGCCGATAAACTCATCTTT
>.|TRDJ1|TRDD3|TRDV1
CALGELAPTTGGYPYTDKLIF
TGTGCTCTTGGGGAACTTGCCCCCACTACTGGGGGATACCCATACACCGATAAACTCATCTTT
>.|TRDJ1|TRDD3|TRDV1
CALGEPRVSYGGNWGITDKLIF
TGTGCTCTTGGGGAACCCCGGGTTTCCTACGGAGGGAACTGGGGGATAACCGATAAACTCATCTTT
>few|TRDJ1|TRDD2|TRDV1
CALGEGREPSYLNGGYTDKLIF
TGTGCTCTTGGGGAAGGTAGGGAGCCTTCCTACCTAAATGGAGGATACACCGATAAACTCATCTTT
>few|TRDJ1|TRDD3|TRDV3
CAFPYWGLQLDKLIF
TGTGCCTTTCCATACTGGGGGCTACAACTCGATAAACTCATCTTT
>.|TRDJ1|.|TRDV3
CAFLPSDLLLYIDKLIF
TGTGCCTTTCTACCTTCCGATCTCCTGCTCTACATCGATAAACTCATCTTT
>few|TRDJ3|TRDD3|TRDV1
CALGTNGGRSSWDTRQMFF
TGTGCTCTTGGGACCAATGGGGGACGGAGCTCCTGGGACACCCGACAGATGTTTTTC
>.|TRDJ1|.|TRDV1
CALGEPGPTDKLIF
TGTGCTCTTGGGGAACCGGGGCCCACCGATAAACTCATCTTT
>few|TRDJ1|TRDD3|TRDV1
CALGVPSYMGATGGYFHTDKLIF
TGTGCTCTTGGGGTCCCGTCCTATATGGGGGCTACTGGGGGATACTTCCACACCGATAAACTCATCTTT
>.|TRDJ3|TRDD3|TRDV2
CACVSLLGDTRSSWDTRQMFF
TGTGCCTGTGTCTCATTACTGGGGGATACGCGAAGCTCCTGGGACACCCGACAGATGTTTTTC
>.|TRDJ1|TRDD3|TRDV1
CALGDPYRGYADKLIF
TGTGCTCTTGGGGATCCCTACCGGGGATACGCCGATAAACTCATCTTT
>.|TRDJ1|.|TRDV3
CAFPPGGRYTDKLIF
TGTGCCTTCCCCCCGGGGGGACGATACACCGATAAACTCATCTTT
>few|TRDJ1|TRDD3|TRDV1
CALGELNPTRGGPPPLTDKLIF
TGTGCTCTTGGGGAACTAAACCCCACACGTGGGGGACCTCCCCCCCTTACCGATAAACTCATCTTT
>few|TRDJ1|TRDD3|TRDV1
CALGAPSYWGTGYTDKLIF
TGTGCTCTTGGGGCCCCTTCGTACTGGGGGACCGGTTACACCGATAAACTCATCTTT
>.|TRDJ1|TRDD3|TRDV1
CALGELFHLGDMYTDKLIF
TGTGCTCTTGGGGAACTCTTTCACCTGGGGGATATGTACACCGATAAACTCATCTTT
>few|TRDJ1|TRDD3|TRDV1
CALGDPSYGGYADKLIF
TGTGCTCTTGGGGACCCTTCCTATGGGGGATACGCCGATAAACTCATCTTT
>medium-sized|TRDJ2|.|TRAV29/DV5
CAASASLVLTAQLFF
TGTGCAGCAAGCGCGTCCTTGGTTTTGACAGCACAACTCTTCTTT
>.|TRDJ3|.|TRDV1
CALGEITPKSSWDTRQMFF
TGTGCTCTTGGGGAAATAACTCCTAAGAGCTCCTGGGACACCCGACAGATGTTTTTC
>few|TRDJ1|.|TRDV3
CAFCGYTDKLIF
TGTGCCTTTTGTGGATACACCGATAAACTCATCTTT
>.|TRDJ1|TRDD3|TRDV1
CALGEVPERYPYWGIRWTDKLIF
TGTGCTCTTGGGGAAGTCCCCGAACGGTACCCCTACTGGGGGATACGATGGACCGATAAACTCATCTTT
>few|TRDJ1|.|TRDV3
CAFSVRPSPDKLIF
TGTGCCTTCAGTGTCAGGCCTTCCCCCGATAAACTCATCTTT
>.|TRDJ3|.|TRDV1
CAPGFSAGAGSSWDTRQMFF
TGTGCTCCTGGGTTTTCAGCCGGGGCCGGTAGCTCCTGGGACACCCGACAGATGTTTTTC
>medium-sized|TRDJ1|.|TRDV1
CALGDCFLPPLVGITDKLIF
TGTGCTCTTGGGGATTGCTTCCTACCACCCCTAGTGGGGATAACCGATAAACTCATCTTT
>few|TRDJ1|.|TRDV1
CALGELYTRRLQIIANKLIF
TGTGCTCTTGGGGAACTATATACGCGACGGCTTCAGATCATCGCTAATAAACTCATCTTT
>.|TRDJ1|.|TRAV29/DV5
CAASVLRYGTYTDKLIF
TGTGCAGCAAGCGTTCTTCGCTATGGGACGTACACCGATAAACTCATCTTT
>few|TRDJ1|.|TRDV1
CALEDYSSAGYTDKLIF
TGTGCTCTTGAGGACTACTCCAGTGCGGGGTACACCGATAAACTCATCTTT
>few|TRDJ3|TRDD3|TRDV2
CACDTRTGGSLSSWGTRQMFF
TGTGCCTGTGACACCCGTACTGGGGGATCTCTGAGCTCCTGGGGCACCCGACAGATGTTTTTC
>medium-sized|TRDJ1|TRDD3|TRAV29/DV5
CAASAQLGDKASATDKLIF
TGTGCAGCAAGCGCGCAACTGGGGGATAAGGCGTCGGCCACCGATAAACTCATCTTT
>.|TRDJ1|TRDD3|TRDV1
CALGELGATSILGDTTDKLIF
TGTGCTCTTGGGGAACTAGGTGCTACGTCGATACTGGGGGATACCACCGATAAACTCATCTTT
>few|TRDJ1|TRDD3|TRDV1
CALGEPGYAAYTDKLIF
TGTGCTCTTGGGGAACCGGGATACGCGGCGTACACCGATAAACTCATCTTT
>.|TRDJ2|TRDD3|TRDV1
CALGESLSHWGIPSLTAQLFF
TGTGCTCTTGGGGAATCCCTTTCCCACTGGGGGATACCGTCTTTGACAGCACAACTCTTCTTT
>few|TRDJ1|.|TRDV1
CALGERNSHAPVYTDKLIF
TGTGCTCTTGGGGAGAGAAACTCCCATGCCCCCGTGTACACCGATAAACTCATCTTT
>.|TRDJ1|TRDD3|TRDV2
CACDTGSLLGDGTDKLIF
TGTGCCTGTGACACCGGTAGCCTACTGGGGGATGGAACCGATAAACTCATCTTT
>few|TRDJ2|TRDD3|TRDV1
CALGERIARVELGIPLTAQLFF
TGTGCTCTCGGGGAAAGGATAGCCCGGGTCGAACTGGGGATTCCTTTGACGGCACAACTCTTCTTT
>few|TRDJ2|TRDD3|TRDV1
CALGDPPPLGDNLPPLTAQLFF
TGTGCTCTTGGGGACCCCCCACCGCTGGGGGATAACTTACCTCCTTTGACAGCACAACTCTTCTTT
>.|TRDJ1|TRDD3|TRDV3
CAFKGGYAADKLIF
TGTGCCTTTAAGGGGGGATACGCCGCCGACAAACTCATCTTT
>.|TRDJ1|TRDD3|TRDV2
CACDPNSGGYGRTDKLIF
TGTGCCTGTGACCCCAATTCTGGGGGATACGGAAGGACCGATAAACTCATCTTT
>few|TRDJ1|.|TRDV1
CALGEAPLGYTDKLIF
TGTGCTCTTGGGGAGGCCCCCCTGGGGTACACCGATAAACTCATCTTT
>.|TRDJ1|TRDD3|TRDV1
CALGERMWGHPSGILPLTDKLIF
TGTGCTCTTGGGGAACGGATGTGGGGCCACCCCAGTGGGATACTACCCCTCACCGATAAACTCATCTTT
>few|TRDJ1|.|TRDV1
CALGDLGLFPDQRGPGSSDKLIF
TGTGCTCTTGGGGACCTCGGATTATTTCCCGACCAGCGGGGGCCGGGATCAAGCGATAAACTCATCTTT
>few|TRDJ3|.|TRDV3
CAILGPPPRGHSSWDTRQMFF
TGTGCCATTCTAGGGCCCCCTCCTCGGGGCCACAGCTCTTGGGACACCCGACAGATGTTTTTC
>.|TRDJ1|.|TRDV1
CALGEGATAGTTDKLIF
TGTGCTCTTGGGGAAGGTGCGACGGCTGGTACCACCGATAAACTCATCTTT
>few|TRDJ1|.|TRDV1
CALGELYFLQGGYTDKLIF
TGTGCTCTTGGGGAACTCTACTTCCTACAAGGGGGATACACCGATAAACTCATCTTT
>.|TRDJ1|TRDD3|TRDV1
CALGDPFLRTGGYMYTDKLIF
TGTGCTCTTGGGGACCCATTCCTTCGTACTGGGGGATACATGTACACCGATAAACTCATCTTT
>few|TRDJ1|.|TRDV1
CALGELNHSADKLIF
TGTGCTCTTGGGGAACTCAATCACAGTGCCGATAAACTCATCTTT
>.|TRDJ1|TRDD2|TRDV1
CALRFLRAGATDKIIF
TGTGCTCTCCGCTTCCTACGGGCTGGGGCCACCGATAAAATCATCTTT
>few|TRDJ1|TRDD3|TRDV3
CAFTGGPYTDKLIF
TGTGCCTTTACTGGGGGACCCTACACCGATAAACTCATCTTT
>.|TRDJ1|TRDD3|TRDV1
CALGRLPTGYTGGYGYTDKLIF
TGTGCTCTTGGGAGACTTCCTACGGGTTATACTGGGGGATACGGGTACACCGATAAACTCATCTTT
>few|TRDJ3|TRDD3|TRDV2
CACDSTGGSWDTRQMFF
TGTGCCTGTGACAGTACTGGGGGCTCCTGGGACACCCGACAGATGTTTTTC
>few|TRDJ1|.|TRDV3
CAFSLVQPDDKLIF
TGTGCCTTTAGCTTAGTTCAGCCCGACGATAAACTCATCTTT
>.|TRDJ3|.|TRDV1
CALGELAAGGLLAWDTRQMFF
TGTGCTCTTGGGGAACTAGCAGCGGGGGGGCTCCTCGCCTGGGACACCCGACAGATGTTTTTC